This is a list of T cell receptor beta chains from one sample in a study of cytomegalovirus exposure and HLA in healthy donors. Generated by immunoSEQ multiplex PCR, the TCRdb table keeps only in-frame clones and is missing some. The data contain tens of thousands of clones, approximately 94% of them singletons. Sequenced material: PBMCs. The source is a man aged 18-30 years in good health and CMV-seropositive. CDR3s include the opening cysteine and the closing phenylalanine or tryptophan. Each record gives: V gene, clone size, D gene, J gene, CDR3 protein, CDR3 DNA. A D gene is named only where the DNA matches it firmly. Clone sizes are given selectively: once, few, many, or a class where the clone is expanded.

TRBV20-1	.	.	TRBJ2-3	CSARGPDTQYF	TGCAGTGCTAGGGGGCCAGATACGCAGTATTTT
TRBV28	.	.	TRBJ2-3	CASSFEGVLADTQYF	TGTGCCAGCAGTTTCGAGGGAGTTCTTGCAGATACGCAGTATTTT
TRBV15	.	TRBD2	TRBJ2-3	CATSREAGPTDTQYF	TGTGCCACCAGCAGAGAAGCGGGGCCCACAGATACGCAGTATTTT
TRBV11-2	.	TRBD2	TRBJ2-2	CASSLVLAGNTGELFF	TGTGCCAGCAGCTTAGTACTAGCGGGGAACACCGGGGAGCTGTTTTTT
TRBV7-2	few	.	TRBJ2-2	CASSLGSSRNTGELFF	TGTGCCAGCAGCTTAGGGTCTAGCAGGAACACCGGGGAGCTGTTTTTT
TRBV5-1	.	.	TRBJ1-3	CASQPVTGSRNTIYF	TGCGCCAGCCAACCCGTAACAGGGTCGAGGAACACCATATATTTT
TRBV29-1	.	.	TRBJ2-7	CSVASGADEQYF	TGCAGCGTGGCTTCTGGGGCCGACGAGCAGTACTTC
TRBV7-3	.	.	TRBJ1-1	CASSRQLNTEAFF	TGTGCCAGCAGCCGACAGCTGAACACTGAAGCTTTCTTT
TRBV4-1	.	TRBD2	TRBJ2-1	CASSLRGLAGGNEQFF	TGCGCCAGCAGCCTCCGAGGACTAGCGGGAGGTAATGAGCAGTTCTTC
TRBV9	.	.	TRBJ2-6	CASSPTQGLSGANVLTF	TGTGCCAGCAGCCCCACACAGGGTCTGTCTGGGGCCAACGTCCTGACTTTC
TRBV7-2	once	.	TRBJ1-5	CASSLGGGLSNQPQHF	TGTGCCAGCAGCTTAGGGGGAGGATTGAGCAATCAGCCCCAGCATTTT
TRBV7-3	.	.	TRBJ2-1	CASSVQGHPYNEQFF	TGTGCCAGCAGCGTCCAGGGTCACCCCTACAATGAGCAGTTCTTC
TRBV30	.	.	TRBJ2-2	CAWKQQGELFF	TGTGCCTGGAAACAACAGGGGGAGCTGTTTTTT
TRBV12-5	once	.	TRBJ2-5	CARDIQETQYF	TGTGCCCGGGACATACAAGAGACCCAGTACTTC
TRBV10-3	.	.	TRBJ2-3	CAISESSGDTQYF	TGTGCCATCAGTGAGTCCTCGGGGGATACGCAGTATTTT
TRBV27	few	TRBD1	TRBJ2-5	CASIIPGQGIWETQYF	TGTGCCAGCATTATTCCGGGACAGGGGATATGGGAGACCCAGTACTTC
TRBV11-3	.	.	TRBJ1-1	CASSYRMNTEAFF	TGTGCCAGCAGTTACAGGATGAACACTGAAGCTTTCTTT
TRBV6-1	once	.	TRBJ2-7	CASSPSSEYSYEQYF	TGTGCCAGCAGTCCCTCTAGCGAATACTCCTACGAGCAGTACTTC
TRBV5-8	.	.	TRBJ2-1	CASSLHRGGVNEQFF	TGTGCCAGCAGCTTACACAGGGGGGGCGTCAATGAGCAGTTCTTC
TRBV5-6	.	TRBD1	TRBJ1-2	CASSFGTGGGYTF	TGTGCCAGCAGCTTCGGGACAGGGGGTGGCTACACCTTC
TRBV5-1	.	.	TRBJ1-4	CASSLGPRGDEKLFF	TGCGCCAGCAGCTTGGGACCGCGCGGTGATGAAAAACTGTTTTTT
TRBV6-4	.	TRBD1	TRBJ1-1	CASSGKPDRMNTEAFF	TGTGCCAGCAGTGGAAAACCGGACAGGATGAACACTGAAGCTTTCTTT
TRBV5-1	.	TRBD2	TRBJ2-7	CASRSPSDNGRWEQYF	TGCGCCAGCAGGTCCCCCAGCGACAACGGGAGGTGGGAGCAGTACTTC
TRBV5-1	.	.	TRBJ1-1	CASSLSVTNTEAFF	TGCGCCAGCAGCTTGTCTGTGACAAACACTGAAGCTTTCTTT
TRBV10-3	.	TRBD1	TRBJ1-5	CATGTANQPQHF	TGTGCCACCGGGACAGCCAATCAGCCCCAGCATTTT
TRBV25-1	.	TRBD2	TRBJ2-5	CASSVGGGGYHQETQYF	TGTGCCAGCAGTGTAGGCGGGGGGGGATATCACCAAGAGACCCAGTACTTC
TRBV15	once	.	TRBJ1-4	CATSRDLSATNEKLFF	TGTGCCACCAGCAGAGACCTCAGTGCAACTAATGAAAAACTGTTTTTT
TRBV29-1	.	TRBD1	TRBJ1-1	CSVALGGQANTEAFF	TGCAGCGTCGCGTTGGGAGGACAGGCTAACACTGAAGCTTTCTTT
TRBV4-1	.	TRBD2	TRBJ2-1	CASSHLTSGERGQFF	TGCGCCAGCAGCCACCTGACTAGCGGGGAGCGGGGACAGTTCTTC
TRBV2	.	.	TRBJ1-1	CASSAGVLVTEAFF	TGTGCCAGCAGTGCCGGGGTATTGGTCACTGAAGCTTTCTTT
TRBV7-2	.	.	TRBJ1-1	CASSLGLGGVVEAFF	TGTGCCAGCAGCTTAGGCCTGGGAGGGGTCGTGGAAGCTTTCTTT
TRBV7-9	.	.	TRBJ2-1	CASSASSLREQFF	TGTGCCAGCAGCGCGTCTAGCCTTCGAGAGCAGTTCTTC
TRBV11-1	.	TRBD2	TRBJ2-3	CASRIAGGGLTDTQYF	TGTGCCAGCAGAATAGCGGGGGGGGGCCTCACAGATACGCAGTATTTT
TRBV11-2	.	TRBD1	TRBJ2-1	CASSSSTGTGRSAYNEQFF	TGTGCCAGCAGCTCTTCGACCGGGACAGGACGGTCCGCCTACAATGAGCAGTTCTTC
TRBV5-1	.	.	TRBJ2-5	CASSLSGALETQYF	TGCGCCAGCAGCTTGTCAGGGGCTCTAGAGACCCAGTACTTC
TRBV4-1	.	TRBD2	TRBJ2-3	CASSQDGGGVDTQYF	TGCGCCAGCAGCCAAGATGGGGGGGGAGTAGATACGCAGTATTTT
TRBV5-1	.	.	TRBJ2-2	CASSLGGLTGELFF	TGCGCCAGCAGCTTGGGGGGACTCACAGGGGAGCTGTTTTTT
TRBV6-5	once	.	TRBJ2-1	CASSRSVLPYNEQFF	TGTGCCAGCAGTCGTAGCGTCTTACCTTACAATGAGCAGTTCTTC
TRBV28	.	TRBD1	TRBJ1-1	CASSTGQGTEAFF	TGTGCCAGCAGCACCGGACAGGGCACTGAAGCTTTCTTT
TRBV29-1	.	.	TRBJ2-1	CSVRGTVPPDEQFF	TGCAGCGTCCGGGGGACAGTCCCACCTGATGAGCAGTTCTTC
TRBV7-3	.	TRBD1	TRBJ2-3	CASSPDRGKHTQYF	TGTGCCAGCAGCCCTGACAGGGGCAAACATACGCAGTATTTT
TRBV11-2	.	.	TRBJ1-4	CASLCYRNPATNEKLFF	TGTGCCAGCCTTTGCTACAGGAATCCTGCAACTAATGAAAAACTGTTTTTT